A selection of T cell receptor beta chains follows, all from one sample in a study of CD4 T cell repertoires in COVID-19. Some clones are missing from TCRdb's copy, which holds only in-frame ones; the method was immunoSEQ multiplex PCR. Here the sample spans fewer than 25,000 clones, around 87% being singletons. Sequences were derived from central memory CD4+ T cells from blood, sampled before the COVID-19 pandemic. Receptors originate from a human donor who had COVID-19. CDR3s include the opening cysteine and the closing phenylalanine or tryptophan. Each record gives: clone size, V gene, J gene, D gene, CDR3 protein, CDR3 DNA. D genes are given only for firm matches. Clone size appears in some rows only: once, few, many, or a class for an expanded clone.

abundance: medium-sized; v_gene: TRBV10-3; j_gene: TRBJ2-2; d_gene: -; CDR3aa: CATTLDAGTGELFF; CDR3nt: TGTGCCACTACCTTAGATGCGGGCACCGGGGAGCTGTTTTTT
abundance: once; v_gene: TRBV11-3; j_gene: TRBJ2-2; d_gene: TRBD2; CDR3aa: CASSSGLAGGTGELFF; CDR3nt: TGTGCCAGCAGCTCGGGACTAGCGGGAGGGACCGGGGAGCTGTTTTTT
abundance: -; v_gene: TRBV19; j_gene: TRBJ1-5; d_gene: TRBD1; CDR3aa: CASTPRDRDQPQHF; CDR3nt: TGTGCCAGTACCCCCCGGGACAGGGACCAGCCCCAGCATTTT
abundance: -; v_gene: TRBV27; j_gene: TRBJ2-2; d_gene: -; CDR3aa: CASSLGPNTGELFF; CDR3nt: TGTGCCAGCAGTTTAGGGCCGAACACCGGGGAGCTGTTTTTT
abundance: -; v_gene: TRBV2; j_gene: TRBJ1-5; d_gene: -; CDR3aa: CASSERNYSNQPQHF; CDR3nt: TGTGCCAGCAGTGAGCGGAATTATAGCAATCAGCCCCAGCATTTT
abundance: -; v_gene: TRBV2; j_gene: TRBJ1-5; d_gene: TRBD1; CDR3aa: CASSRQQGDQPQHF; CDR3nt: TGTGCCAGCAGTCGGCAACAGGGGGATCAGCCCCAGCATTTT
abundance: -; v_gene: TRBV10-2; j_gene: TRBJ2-7; d_gene: TRBD2; CDR3aa: CASRTRFYEQYF; CDR3nt: TGCGCCAGCCGGACTAGATTCTACGAGCAGTACTTC
abundance: -; v_gene: TRBV15; j_gene: TRBJ2-5; d_gene: -; CDR3aa: CATSRDRQETQYF; CDR3nt: TGTGCCACCAGCAGAGATCGGCAAGAGACCCAGTACTTC
abundance: once; v_gene: TRBV19; j_gene: TRBJ1-1; d_gene: -; CDR3aa: CASKTRLRIGTEAFF; CDR3nt: TGTGCCAGTAAGACCAGGCTAAGGATTGGCACTGAAGCTTTCTTT
abundance: once; v_gene: TRBV7-9; j_gene: TRBJ2-5; d_gene: -; CDR3aa: CASSPFGSEGETQYF; CDR3nt: TGTGCCAGCAGCCCTTTCGGGTCTGAGGGCGAGACCCAGTACTTC
abundance: -; v_gene: TRBV5-4; j_gene: TRBJ2-7; d_gene: TRBD2; CDR3aa: CASSPGLVSYEQYF; CDR3nt: TGTGCCAGCAGCCCTGGACTAGTCTCCTACGAGCAGTACTTC
abundance: -; v_gene: TRBV9; j_gene: TRBJ2-5; d_gene: TRBD1; CDR3aa: CASSATDRAQETQYF; CDR3nt: TGTGCCAGCAGCGCCACGGACAGGGCCCAAGAGACCCAGTACTTC
abundance: -; v_gene: TRBV9; j_gene: TRBJ1-1; d_gene: -; CDR3aa: CASSVGAGTEAFF; CDR3nt: TGTGCCAGCAGCGTAGGGGCAGGCACTGAAGCTTTCTTT
abundance: -; v_gene: TRBV2; j_gene: TRBJ2-7; d_gene: -; CDR3aa: CASMRIGEQYF; CDR3nt: TGTGCCAGCATGCGGATTGGCGAGCAGTACTTC
abundance: -; v_gene: TRBV9; j_gene: TRBJ2-2; d_gene: -; CDR3aa: CASSSSRGLPTGELFF; CDR3nt: TGTGCCAGCAGCTCTAGTAGGGGACTTCCCACCGGGGAGCTGTTTTTT
abundance: once; v_gene: TRBV5-1; j_gene: TRBJ1-2; d_gene: -; CDR3aa: CASSLGLLGSQYGYTF; CDR3nt: TGCGCCAGCAGCTTGGGGTTGTTGGGGAGCCAATATGGCTACACCTTC
abundance: -; v_gene: TRBV4-1; j_gene: TRBJ1-2; d_gene: -; CDR3aa: CASSQENNPNYGYTF; CDR3nt: TGCGCCAGCAGCCAAGAAAACAATCCTAACTATGGCTACACCTTC
abundance: -; v_gene: TRBV19; j_gene: TRBJ1-3; d_gene: -; CDR3aa: CASSSGLTSGNTIYF; CDR3nt: TGTGCCAGTAGTTCCGGACTGACCTCTGGAAACACCATATATTTT
abundance: -; v_gene: TRBV5-1; j_gene: TRBJ1-2; d_gene: -; CDR3aa: CASSLAGGRDGYTF; CDR3nt: TGCGCCAGCAGCTTGGCGGGGGGTAGGGATGGCTACACCTTC
abundance: -; v_gene: TRBV28; j_gene: TRBJ1-2; d_gene: -; CDR3aa: CASSLGRIAGGGYTF; CDR3nt: TGTGCCAGCAGTTTAGGCAGAATTGCCGGCGGGGGCTACACCTTC
abundance: -; v_gene: TRBV7-9; j_gene: TRBJ1-1; d_gene: -; CDR3aa: CASSSTVGAMNTEAFF; CDR3nt: TGTGCCAGCAGCTCCACCGTCGGAGCCATGAACACTGAAGCTTTCTTT
abundance: -; v_gene: TRBV6-5; j_gene: TRBJ2-3; d_gene: TRBD2; CDR3aa: CASSLSSGGVADTQYF; CDR3nt: TGTGCCAGCAGTTTGTCTAGCGGGGGGGTGGCAGATACGCAGTATTTT
abundance: once; v_gene: TRBV4-2; j_gene: TRBJ2-2; d_gene: -; CDR3aa: CASSQPANTGELFF; CDR3nt: TGTGCCAGCAGCCAACCCGCGAACACCGGGGAGCTGTTTTTT